This T cell receptor beta chain originates from a study of Tregs in tolerant kidney transplant recipients. General study results and limits: No direct test of biological reproducibility was done here. Validation in larger populations is needed because few patients were studied.

This CDR3 is 16 amino acids long. The germline gives CDR1 SGHNT, CDR2 YYREEE (reference sequence). The ends were cut back, 4 bases at V and 0 bases at J, with 15 bases in the middle. Unstimulated Tregs (CD4+CD25+CD127-) and CD4+CD25- non-Tregs were sorted from PBMCs. The table came from immunoSEQ multiplex PCR; TCRdb's copy has only in-frame clones and leaves some out. The sample has 110,000 or so clones, around 91% seen once; the top ten hold roughly 0.61%. Worth noting for this clone: What it binds is not known.

V is TRBV5-4 and J is TRBJ2-3, with no clear D. The sample consisted of CD4+ T cells from blood. The source is a human donor in good health. CDR3 sequence reads: CASSPQARASTDTQYF. The CDR3 coding sequence is TGTGCCAGCAGCCCCCAGGCGCGAGCGAGCACAGATACGCAGTATTTT.